Reported below is one TCR beta chain. The DNA ends 3 residues before the CDR3 does, and the rest of the CDR3 is filled in from the germline J gene. The length of the CDR3 is 16 residues. V lost 5 bases, J lost 1 base, and 8 bases stayed unmatched. The germline V gene encodes CDR1 SGHVS and CDR2 FQNEAQ. These data belong to a study of T cells in women clearing cervical HPV infection. Study context: Women with histologically confirmed HPV16-related CIN3 or worse, 2 with invasive cancer, served as cases. Blood came at first lesion visit for cases, post-clearance for controls.

The repertoire was sequenced with immunoSEQ multiplex PCR; TCRdb's copy has only in-frame clones and lacks some. The sample is made up of approximately 13,000 clones, and the top ten hold about a fifth of it. This sequence originates from a woman between 18 and 75 years old with a cervical HPV16 infection that either progressed to CIN3+ or cleared (not recorded which). Sequencing was performed on blood buffy coat. The chain is built from TRBV7-8 and TRBJ1-1; 9 nucleotides match TRBD1. CDR3 bases read: TGTGCCAGCAGCGCGCGGACAGGGGTGACGAACACTGAA. This encodes CASSARTGVTNTE. The full CDR3 is CASSARTGVTNTEAFF.